This T cell receptor beta chain was captured in a study of shared clonotypes between healthy human individuals. Turning to the study itself: Sampling drew on donors who were a couple of women and a few men aged 18 to 49. A donor's plate count was three for CD4 naive and three for CD4 memory; CD8 naive had two and CD8 memory one.

Sequencing was performed with immunoSEQ multiplex PCR; in TCRdb, only in-frame clones are kept and a portion is missing. This table has over a million clones, 95% to 97% appearing once. V shed 4 bases and J shed 7 bases, with 8 bases lying between them. CDR1 is SGHTA and CDR2 is FQGNSA in the germline V gene. The length of the CDR3 is 12 residues. Concerning this clone: The identical CDR3 is also encoded by other nucleotide sequences in the sample.

The receptor's source is a young man in good health. The sequencing sample was made of naive CD4+ T cells sorted from blood. Subset here: CD45RA+ positively selected. V usage is TRBV7-2 and J usage is TRBJ1-5, with a weak D call TRBD1 (6 bases). Written as DNA, the CDR3 is TGTGCCAGCAGCTCCCAGGGGCAGCCCCAGCATTTT. It specifies CASSSQGQPQHF.